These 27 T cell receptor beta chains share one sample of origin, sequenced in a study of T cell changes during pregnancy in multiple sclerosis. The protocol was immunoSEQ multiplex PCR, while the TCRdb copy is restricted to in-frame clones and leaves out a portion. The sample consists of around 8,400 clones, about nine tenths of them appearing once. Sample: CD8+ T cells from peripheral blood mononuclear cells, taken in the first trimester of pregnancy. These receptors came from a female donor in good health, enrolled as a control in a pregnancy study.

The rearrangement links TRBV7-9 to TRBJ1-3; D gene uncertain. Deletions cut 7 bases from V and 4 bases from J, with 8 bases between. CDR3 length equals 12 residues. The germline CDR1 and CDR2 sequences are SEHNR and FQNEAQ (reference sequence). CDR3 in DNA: TGTGCCAGCACCCCCGTGGGAAACACCATATATTTT. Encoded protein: CASTPVGNTIYF.

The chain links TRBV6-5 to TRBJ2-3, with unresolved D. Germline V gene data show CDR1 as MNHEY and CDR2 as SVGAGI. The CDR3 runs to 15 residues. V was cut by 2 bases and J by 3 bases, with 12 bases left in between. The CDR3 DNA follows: TGTGCCAGCAGTTACGTGCCGGGTACTACAGATACGCAGTATTTT. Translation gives CASSYVPGTTDTQYF.

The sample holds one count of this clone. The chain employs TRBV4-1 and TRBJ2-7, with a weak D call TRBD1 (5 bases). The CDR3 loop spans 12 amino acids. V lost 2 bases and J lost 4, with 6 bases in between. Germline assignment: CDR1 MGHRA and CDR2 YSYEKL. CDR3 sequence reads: CASSQPGYEQYF. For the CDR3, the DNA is TGCGCCAGCAGCCAACCAGGGTACGAGCAGTACTTC.

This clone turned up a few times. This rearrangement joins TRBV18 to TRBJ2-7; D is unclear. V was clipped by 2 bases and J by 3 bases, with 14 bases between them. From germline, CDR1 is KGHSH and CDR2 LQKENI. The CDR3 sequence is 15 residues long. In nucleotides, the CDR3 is TGTGCCAGCTCACCAACTGAGCGCCTTCTCTACGAGCAGTACTTC. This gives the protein CASSPTERLLYEQYF.

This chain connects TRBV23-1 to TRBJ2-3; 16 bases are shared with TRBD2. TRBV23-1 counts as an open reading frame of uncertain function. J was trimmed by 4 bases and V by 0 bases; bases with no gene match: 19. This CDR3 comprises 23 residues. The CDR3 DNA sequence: TGCGCCAGCAGTCAATCGTCGGGGGCCCGGGGACTAGCGGGGGGGCGTGGGGCAGATACGCAGTATTTT. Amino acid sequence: CASSQSSGARGLAGGRGADTQYF.

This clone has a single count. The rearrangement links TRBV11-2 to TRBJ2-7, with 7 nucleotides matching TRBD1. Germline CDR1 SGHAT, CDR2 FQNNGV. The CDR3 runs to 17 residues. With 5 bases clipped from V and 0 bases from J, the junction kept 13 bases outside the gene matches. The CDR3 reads CASSLGSGGISSYEQYF. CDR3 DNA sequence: TGTGCCAGCAGCCTAGGATCAGGGGGAATCAGCTCCTACGAGCAGTACTTC.

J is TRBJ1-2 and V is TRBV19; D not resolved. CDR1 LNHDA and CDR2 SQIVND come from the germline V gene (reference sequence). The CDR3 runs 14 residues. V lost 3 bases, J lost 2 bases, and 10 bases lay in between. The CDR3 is CASSIQAWNYGYTF. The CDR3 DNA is TGTGCCAGTAGTATCCAGGCCTGGAACTATGGCTACACCTTC. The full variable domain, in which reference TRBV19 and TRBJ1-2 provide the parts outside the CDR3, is DGGITQSPKYLFRKEGQNVTLSCEQNLNHDAMYWYRQDPGQGLRLIYYSQIVNDFQKGDIAEGYSVSREKKESFPLTVTSAQKNPTAFYLCASSIQAWNYGYTFGSGTRLTVV.

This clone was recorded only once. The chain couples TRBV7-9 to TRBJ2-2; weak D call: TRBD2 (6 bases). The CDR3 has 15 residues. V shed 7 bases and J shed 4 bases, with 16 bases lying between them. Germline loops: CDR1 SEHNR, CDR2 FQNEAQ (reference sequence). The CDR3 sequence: CASTLTGERTGELFF. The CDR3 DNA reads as TGTGCCAGCACCCTAACGGGAGAGCGCACCGGGGAGCTGTTTTTT. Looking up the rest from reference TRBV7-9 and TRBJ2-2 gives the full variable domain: DTGVSQNPRHKITKRGQNVTFRCDPISEHNRLYWYRQTLGQGPEFLTYFQNEAQLEKSRLLSDRFSAERPKGSFSTLEIQRTEQGDSAMYLCASTLTGERTGELFFGEGSRLTVL.

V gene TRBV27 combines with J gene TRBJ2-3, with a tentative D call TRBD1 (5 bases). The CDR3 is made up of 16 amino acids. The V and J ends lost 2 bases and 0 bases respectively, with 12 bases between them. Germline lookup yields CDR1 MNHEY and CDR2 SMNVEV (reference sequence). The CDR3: CASSLGARPSTDTQYF. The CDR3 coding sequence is TGTGCCAGCAGTTTAGGGGCGAGACCTAGCACAGATACGCAGTATTTT.

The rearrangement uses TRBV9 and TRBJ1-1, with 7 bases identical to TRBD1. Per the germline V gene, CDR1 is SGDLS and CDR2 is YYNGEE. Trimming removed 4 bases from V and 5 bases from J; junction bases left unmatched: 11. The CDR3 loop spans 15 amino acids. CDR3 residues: CASSSGRGLFTEAFF. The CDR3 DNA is TGTGCCAGCAGCTCAGGAAGGGGGCTATTTACTGAAGCTTTCTTT.

The CDR3 region has the DNA TGTGCCAGTAGTCTTAGCGGACCTGGGAATGAGCAGTTCTTC. Translated, it gives CASSLSGPGNEQFF. This sequence joins TRBV19 and TRBJ2-1, with D possibly being TRBD2 (6 bases). CDR1 and CDR2 (germline): LNHDA, SQIVND (reference sequence). Trimming cost V 5 bases and J 7 bases, with 15 bases left between them. This CDR3 is built from 14 residues. The variable domain in full, completed from reference TRBV19 and TRBJ2-1, reads DGGITQSPKYLFRKEGQNVTLSCEQNLNHDAMYWYRQDPGQGLRLIYYSQIVNDFQKGDIAEGYSVSREKKESFPLTVTSAQKNPTAFYLCASSLSGPGNEQFFGPGTRLTVL.

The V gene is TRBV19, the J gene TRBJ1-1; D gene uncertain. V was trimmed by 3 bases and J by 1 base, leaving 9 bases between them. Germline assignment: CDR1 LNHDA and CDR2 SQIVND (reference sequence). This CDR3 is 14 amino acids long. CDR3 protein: CASSIGVGNTEAFF. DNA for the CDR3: TGTGCCAGTAGTATCGGGGTCGGGAACACTGAAGCTTTCTTT.

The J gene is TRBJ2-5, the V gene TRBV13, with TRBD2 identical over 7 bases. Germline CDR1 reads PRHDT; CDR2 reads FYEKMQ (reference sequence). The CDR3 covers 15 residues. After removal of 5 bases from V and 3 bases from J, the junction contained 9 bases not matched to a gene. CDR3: CASSHPSGSKETQYF. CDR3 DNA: TGTGCCAGCAGCCATCCTAGCGGCAGCAAAGAGACCCAGTACTTC.

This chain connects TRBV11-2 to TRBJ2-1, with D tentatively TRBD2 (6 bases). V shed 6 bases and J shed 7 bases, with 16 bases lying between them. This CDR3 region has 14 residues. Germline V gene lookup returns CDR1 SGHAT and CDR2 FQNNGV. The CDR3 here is CASRPRLGANEQFF. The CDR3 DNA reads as TGTGCCAGCAGACCCCGACTAGGTGCAAATGAGCAGTTCTTC.

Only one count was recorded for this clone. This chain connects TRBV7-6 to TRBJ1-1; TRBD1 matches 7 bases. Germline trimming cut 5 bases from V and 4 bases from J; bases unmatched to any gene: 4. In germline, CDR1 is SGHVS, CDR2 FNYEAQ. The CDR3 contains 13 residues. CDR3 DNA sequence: TGTGCCAGCAGCCCAACAGGGGCCACTGAAGCTTTCTTT. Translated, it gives CASSPTGATEAFF.

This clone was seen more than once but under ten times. In nucleotides, the CDR3 is TGTGCCAGCAGCCCTACTATCCTCTACGAGCAGTACTTC. Its translation is CASSPTILYEQYF. The chain couples TRBV4-2 to TRBJ2-7; no clear D gene. Germline V gene lookup returns CDR1 LGHNA and CDR2 YNFKEQ. The V end lost 4 bases, the J end lost 3 bases, and 10 bases lay between the germline ends. The length of the CDR3 is 13 residues.

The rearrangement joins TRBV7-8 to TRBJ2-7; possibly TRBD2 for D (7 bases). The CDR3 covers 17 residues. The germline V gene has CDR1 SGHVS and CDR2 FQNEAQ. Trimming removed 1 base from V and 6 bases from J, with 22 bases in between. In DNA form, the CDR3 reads TGTGCCAGCAGCTTAGATCCCAACGGACTAGTAGGGGGCGAGCAGTACTTC. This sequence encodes CASSLDPNGLVGGEQYF. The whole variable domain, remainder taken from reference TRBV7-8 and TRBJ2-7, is GAGVSQSPRYKVAKRGQDVALRCDPISGHVSLFWYQQALGQGPEFLTYFQNEAQLDKSGLPSDRFFAERPEGSVSTLKIQRTQQEDSAVYLCASSLDPNGLVGGEQYFGPGTRLTVT.

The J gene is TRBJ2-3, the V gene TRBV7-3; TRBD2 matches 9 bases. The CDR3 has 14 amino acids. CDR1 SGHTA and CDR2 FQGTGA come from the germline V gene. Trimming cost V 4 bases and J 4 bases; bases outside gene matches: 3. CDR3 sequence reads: CASSSGLAADTQYF. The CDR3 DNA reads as TGTGCCAGCAGCTCGGGACTAGCAGCAGATACGCAGTATTTT. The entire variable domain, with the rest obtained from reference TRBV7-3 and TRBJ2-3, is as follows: GAGVSQTPSNKVTEKGKYVELRCDPISGHTALYWYRQSLGQGPEFLIYFQGTGAADDSGLPNDRFFAVRPEGSVSTLKIQRTERGDSAVYLCASSSGLAADTQYFGPGTRLTVL.

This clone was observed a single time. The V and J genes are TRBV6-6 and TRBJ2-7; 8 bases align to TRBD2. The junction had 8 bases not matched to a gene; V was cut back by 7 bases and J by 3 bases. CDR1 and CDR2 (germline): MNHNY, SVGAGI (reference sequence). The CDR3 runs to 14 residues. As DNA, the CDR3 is TGTGCCAGCAATCCGGGGGGGGGCATCTACGAGCAGTACTTC. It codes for CASNPGGGIYEQYF.

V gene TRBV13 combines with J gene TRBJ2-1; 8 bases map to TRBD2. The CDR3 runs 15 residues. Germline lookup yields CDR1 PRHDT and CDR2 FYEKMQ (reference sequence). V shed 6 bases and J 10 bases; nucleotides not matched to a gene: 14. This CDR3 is CASRPRGGPSREQFF. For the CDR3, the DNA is TGTGCCAGCAGGCCACGCGGGGGGCCCAGTCGGGAGCAGTTCTTC. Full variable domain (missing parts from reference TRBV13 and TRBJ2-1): AAGVIQSPRHLIKEKRETATLKCYPIPRHDTVYWYQQGPGQDPQFLISFYEKMQSDKGSIPDRFSAQQFSDYHSELNMSSLELGDSALYFCASRPRGGPSREQFFGPGTRLTVL.

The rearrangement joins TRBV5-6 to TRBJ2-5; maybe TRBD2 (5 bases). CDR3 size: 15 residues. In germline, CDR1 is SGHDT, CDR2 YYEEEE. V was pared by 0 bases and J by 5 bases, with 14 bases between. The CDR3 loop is CASSLGGSPWETQYF. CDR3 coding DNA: TGTGCCAGCAGCTTGGGCGGGTCGCCCTGGGAGACCCAGTACTTC.

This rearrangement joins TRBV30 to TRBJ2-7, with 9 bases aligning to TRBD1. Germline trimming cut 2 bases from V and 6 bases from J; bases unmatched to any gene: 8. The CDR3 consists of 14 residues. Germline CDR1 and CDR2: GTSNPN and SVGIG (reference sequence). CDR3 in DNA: TGTGCCTGGAGTCCCGGGACAGGGCATATCGAGCAGTACTTC. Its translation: CAWSPGTGHIEQYF.

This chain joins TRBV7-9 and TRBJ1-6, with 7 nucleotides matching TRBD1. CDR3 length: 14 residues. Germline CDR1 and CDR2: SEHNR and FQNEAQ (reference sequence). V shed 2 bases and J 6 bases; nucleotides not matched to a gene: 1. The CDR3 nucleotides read TGTGCCAGCAGCTTACAGGGGGTTAATTCACCCCTCCACTTT. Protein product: CASSLQGVNSPLHF. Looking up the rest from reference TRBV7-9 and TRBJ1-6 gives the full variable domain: DTGVSQNPRHKITKRGQNVTFRCDPISEHNRLYWYRQTLGQGPEFLTYFQNEAQLEKSRLLSDRFSAERPKGSFSTLEIQRTEQGDSAMYLCASSLQGVNSPLHFGNGTRLTVT.

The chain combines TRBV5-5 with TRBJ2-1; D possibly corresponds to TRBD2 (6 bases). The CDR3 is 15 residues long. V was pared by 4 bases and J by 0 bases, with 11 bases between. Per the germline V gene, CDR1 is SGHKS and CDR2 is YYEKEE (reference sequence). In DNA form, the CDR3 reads TGTGCCAGCAGCCCCGCGGGGAGCTCCTACAATGAGCAGTTCTTC. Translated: CASSPAGSSYNEQFF.

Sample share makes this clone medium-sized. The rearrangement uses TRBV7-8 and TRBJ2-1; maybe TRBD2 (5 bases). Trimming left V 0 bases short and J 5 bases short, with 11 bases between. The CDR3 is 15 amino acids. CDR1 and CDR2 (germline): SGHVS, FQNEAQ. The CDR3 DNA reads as TGTGCCAGCAGCTTAGCATCGGGGAGTCACAATGAGCAGTTCTTC. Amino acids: CASSLASGSHNEQFF.

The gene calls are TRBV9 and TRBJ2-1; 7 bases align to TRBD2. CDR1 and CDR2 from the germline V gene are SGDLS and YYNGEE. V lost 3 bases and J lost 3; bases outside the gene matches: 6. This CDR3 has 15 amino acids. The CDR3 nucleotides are TGTGCCAGCAGCGGACCGGGACTACTCTACAATGAGCAGTTCTTC. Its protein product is CASSGPGLLYNEQFF.

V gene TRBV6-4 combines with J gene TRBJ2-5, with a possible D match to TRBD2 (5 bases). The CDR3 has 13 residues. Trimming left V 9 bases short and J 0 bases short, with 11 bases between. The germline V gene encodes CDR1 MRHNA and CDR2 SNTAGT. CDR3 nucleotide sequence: TGTGCCAGACTAGAGAGGTACCAAGAGACCCAGTACTTC. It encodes CARLERYQETQYF.